The clone carrying this T cell receptor beta chain showed up just a few times. What it binds is not known. CDR1 is SNHLY and CDR2 is FYNNEI in the germline V gene. The CDR3 extends over 14 amino acids. V was trimmed by 2 bases and J by 8 bases, leaving 15 bases between them. Chemo-refractory metastatic non-small-cell lung cancer patients received focal radiation with ipilimumab CTLA-4 blockade. This sample was included in a study of radiotherapy plus CTLA-4 blockade in lung cancer. Study information: Among all patients, 18% showed objective responses, while 30% to 35% had disease control. Study observations and caveats: Radiotherapy was combined with ipilimumab, and tumor-derived TCR clones then expanded in blood. Early clone dynamics of blood T cells, plus interferon-beta, reportedly predicted response best.

Using immunoSEQ multiplex PCR, the repertoire was profiled, and TCRdb retains in-frame clones only, with some absent. Among approximately 37,000 clones listed, 65% to 75% were seen once. Specimen: peripheral blood, collected from a patient treated with radiotherapy plus ipilimumab. The source is a human donor with non-small cell lung cancer who had stable disease on radiotherapy plus ipilimumab. This chain uses TRBV2 with TRBJ1-2, with D tentatively TRBD1 (5 bases). This chain's CDR3 is CASSERLRGSGYTF. CDR3 coding DNA: TGTGCCAGCAGTGAAAGGTTAAGGGGTAGCGGCTACACCTTC.